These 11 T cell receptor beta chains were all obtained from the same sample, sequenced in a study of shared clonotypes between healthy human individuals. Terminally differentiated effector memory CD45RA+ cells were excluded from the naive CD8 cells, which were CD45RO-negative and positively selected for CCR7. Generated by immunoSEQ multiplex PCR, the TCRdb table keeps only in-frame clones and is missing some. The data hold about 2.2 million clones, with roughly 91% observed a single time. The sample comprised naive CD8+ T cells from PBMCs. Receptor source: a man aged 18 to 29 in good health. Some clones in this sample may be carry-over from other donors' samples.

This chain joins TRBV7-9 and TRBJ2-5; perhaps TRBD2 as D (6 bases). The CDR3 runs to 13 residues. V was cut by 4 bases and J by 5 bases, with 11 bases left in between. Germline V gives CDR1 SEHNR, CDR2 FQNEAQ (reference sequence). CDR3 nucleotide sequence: TGTGCCAGCAGCTCAGGGAGGTTGGAGACCCAGTACTTC. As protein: CASSSGRLETQYF.

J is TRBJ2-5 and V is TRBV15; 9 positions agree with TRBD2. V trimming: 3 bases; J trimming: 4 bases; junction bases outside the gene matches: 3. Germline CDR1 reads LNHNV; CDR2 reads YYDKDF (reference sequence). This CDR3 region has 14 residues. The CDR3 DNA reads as TGTGCCACCAGCAGTCGGACTAGCGTAGAGACCCAGTACTTC. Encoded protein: CATSSRTSVETQYF. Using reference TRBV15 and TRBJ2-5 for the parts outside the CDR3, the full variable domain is DAMVIQNPRYQVTQFGKPVTLSCSQTLNHNVMYWYQQKSSQAPKLLFHYYDKDFNNEADTPDNFQSRRPNTSFCFLDIRSPGLGDTAMYLCATSSRTSVETQYFGPGTRLLVL.

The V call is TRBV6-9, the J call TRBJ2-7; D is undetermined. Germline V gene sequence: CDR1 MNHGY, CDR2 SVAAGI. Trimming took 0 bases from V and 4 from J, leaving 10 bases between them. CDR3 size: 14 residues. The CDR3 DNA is TGTGCCAGCAGTTATTCTACAGAGCGTTACGAGCAGTACTTC. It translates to CASSYSTERYEQYF.

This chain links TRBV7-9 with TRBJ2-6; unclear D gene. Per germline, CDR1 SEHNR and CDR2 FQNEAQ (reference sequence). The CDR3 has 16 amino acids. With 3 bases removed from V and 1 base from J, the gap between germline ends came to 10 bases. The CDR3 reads CASSFGSFSGANVLTF. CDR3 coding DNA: TGTGCCAGCAGCTTTGGCAGTTTTTCTGGGGCCAACGTCCTGACTTTC.

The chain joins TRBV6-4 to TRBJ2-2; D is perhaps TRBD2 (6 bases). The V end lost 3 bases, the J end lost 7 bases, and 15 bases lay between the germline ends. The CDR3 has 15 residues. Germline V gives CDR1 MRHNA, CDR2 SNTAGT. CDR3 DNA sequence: TGTGCCAGCAGTGAGACGGGAGTCCACGACGGGGAGCTGTTTTTT. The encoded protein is CASSETGVHDGELFF.

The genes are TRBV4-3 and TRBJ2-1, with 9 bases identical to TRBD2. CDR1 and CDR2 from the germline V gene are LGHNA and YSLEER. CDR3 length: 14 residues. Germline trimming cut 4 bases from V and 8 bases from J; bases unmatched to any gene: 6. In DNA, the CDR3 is TGCGCCAGCAGCCGGACTGCGGGAGGGGATGAGCAGTTCTTC. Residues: CASSRTAGGDEQFF.

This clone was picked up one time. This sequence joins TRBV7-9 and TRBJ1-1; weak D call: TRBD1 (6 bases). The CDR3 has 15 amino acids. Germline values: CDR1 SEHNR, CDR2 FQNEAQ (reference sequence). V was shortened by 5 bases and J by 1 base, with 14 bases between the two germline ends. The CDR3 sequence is CASSPGTPRNTEAFF. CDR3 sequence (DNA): TGTGCCAGCAGCCCAGGGACACCCAGGAACACTGAAGCTTTCTTT.

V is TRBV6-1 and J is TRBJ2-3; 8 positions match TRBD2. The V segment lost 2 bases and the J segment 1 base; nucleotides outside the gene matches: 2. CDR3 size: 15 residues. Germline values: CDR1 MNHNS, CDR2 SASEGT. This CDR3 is CASSEWRGGTDTQYF. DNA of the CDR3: TGTGCCAGCAGTGAATGGCGGGGGGGCACAGATACGCAGTATTTT.

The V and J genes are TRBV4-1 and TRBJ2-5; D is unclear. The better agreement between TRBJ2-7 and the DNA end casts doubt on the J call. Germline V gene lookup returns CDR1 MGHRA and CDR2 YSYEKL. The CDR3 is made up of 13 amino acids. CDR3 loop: CASSQAPTIEQYF. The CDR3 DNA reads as TGCGCCAGCAGCCAAGCTCCCACTATCGAGCAGTACTTC.

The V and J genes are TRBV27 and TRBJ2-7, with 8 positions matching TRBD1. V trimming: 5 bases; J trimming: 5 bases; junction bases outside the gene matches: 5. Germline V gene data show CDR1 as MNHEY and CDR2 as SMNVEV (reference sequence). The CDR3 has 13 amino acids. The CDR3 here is CASSPQGVNEQYF. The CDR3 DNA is TGTGCCAGCAGTCCACAGGGGGTTAACGAGCAGTACTTC.

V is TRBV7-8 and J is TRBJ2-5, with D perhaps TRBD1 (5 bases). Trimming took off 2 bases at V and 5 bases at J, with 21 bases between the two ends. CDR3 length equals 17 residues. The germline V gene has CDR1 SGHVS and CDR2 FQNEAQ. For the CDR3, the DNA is TGTGCCAGCAGCTTAATGCCATCGCAGGGCTTGGGGGAGACCCAGTACTTC. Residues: CASSLMPSQGLGETQYF.